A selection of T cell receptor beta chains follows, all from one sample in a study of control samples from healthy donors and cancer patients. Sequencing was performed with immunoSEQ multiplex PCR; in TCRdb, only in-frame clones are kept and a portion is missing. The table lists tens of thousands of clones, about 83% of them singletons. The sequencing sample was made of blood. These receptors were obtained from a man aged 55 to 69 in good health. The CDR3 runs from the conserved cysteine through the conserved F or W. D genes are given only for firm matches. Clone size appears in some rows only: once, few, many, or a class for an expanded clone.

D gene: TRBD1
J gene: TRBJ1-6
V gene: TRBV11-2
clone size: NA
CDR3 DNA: TGTGCCAGCACCCAACAGGGGGCGGTTAATTCACCCCTCCACTTT
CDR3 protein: CASTQQGAVNSPLHF

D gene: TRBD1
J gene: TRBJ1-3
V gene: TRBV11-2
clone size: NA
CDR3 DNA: TGTGCCAGCAGCCTCGGAACGACAGGGGGAAACACCATATATTTT
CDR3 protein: CASSLGTTGGNTIYF

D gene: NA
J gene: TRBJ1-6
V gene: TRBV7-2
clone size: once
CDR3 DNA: TGTGCCAGCAGCTTAGAGAACGGGGGTTGGGGTTCACCCCTCCACTTT
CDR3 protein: CASSLENGGWGSPLHF

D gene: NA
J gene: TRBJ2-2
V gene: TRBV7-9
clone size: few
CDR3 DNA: TGTGCCAGCAGCCCATCAGGGCAAGCGAACACCGGGGAGCTGTTTTTT
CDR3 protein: CASSPSGQANTGELFF

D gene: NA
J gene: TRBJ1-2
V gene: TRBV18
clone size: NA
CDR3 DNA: TGTGCCAGCTCACCTTCGTCGTGGGATGGCTACACCTTC
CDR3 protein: CASSPSSWDGYTF

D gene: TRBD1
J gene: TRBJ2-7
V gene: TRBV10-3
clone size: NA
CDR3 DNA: TGTGCCATCAGAGGGGTTTGGACAGGGTCTATGAACGAGCAGTACTTC
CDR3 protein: CAIRGVWTGSMNEQYF

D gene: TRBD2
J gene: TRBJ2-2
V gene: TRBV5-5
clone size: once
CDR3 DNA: TGTGCCAGCAGCTTGGGTATTCGGGAGGGCCGTAACGGGGAGCTGTTTTTT
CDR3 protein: CASSLGIREGRNGELFF

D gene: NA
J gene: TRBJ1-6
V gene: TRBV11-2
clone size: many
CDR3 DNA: TGTGCCAGCAGCTTAGTGTTGTCAGTTTCACCCCTCCACTTT
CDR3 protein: CASSLVLSVSPLHF

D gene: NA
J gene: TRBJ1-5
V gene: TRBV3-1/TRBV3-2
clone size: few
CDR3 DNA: TGTGCCAGCAGCCAAGACTCGGAGGGTTATAGCAATCAGCCCCAGCATTTT
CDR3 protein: CASSQDSEGYSNQPQHF

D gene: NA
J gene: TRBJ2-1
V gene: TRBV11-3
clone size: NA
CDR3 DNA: TGTGCCAGCAGCCCAGGGGGCGGGGGCAACTACAATGAGCAGTTCTTC
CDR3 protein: CASSPGGGGNYNEQFF

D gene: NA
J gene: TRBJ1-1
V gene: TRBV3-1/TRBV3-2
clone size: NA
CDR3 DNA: TGTGCCAGCAGCCGAAACACTGAAGCTTTCTTT
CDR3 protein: CASSRNTEAFF

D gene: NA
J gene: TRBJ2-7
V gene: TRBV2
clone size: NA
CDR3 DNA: TGTGCCAGCAGTATTGAGTGGGACGAGCAGTACTTC
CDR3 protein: CASSIEWDEQYF

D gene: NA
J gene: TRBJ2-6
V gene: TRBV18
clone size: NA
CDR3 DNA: TGTGCCAGCTCACCCCTAGCGAGAGGCTCTGGGGCCAACGTCCTGACTTTC
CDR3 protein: CASSPLARGSGANVLTF

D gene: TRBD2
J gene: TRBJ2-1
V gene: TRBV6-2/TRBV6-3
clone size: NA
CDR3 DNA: TGTGCCAGCAGCCTCGTGGGAGGGTACAATGAGCAGTTCTTC
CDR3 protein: CASSLVGGYNEQFF

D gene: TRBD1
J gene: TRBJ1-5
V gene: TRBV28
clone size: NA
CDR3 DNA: TGTGCCACCCGCATCACGACAGGGCCGAATCAGCCCCAGCATTTT
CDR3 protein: CATRITTGPNQPQHF

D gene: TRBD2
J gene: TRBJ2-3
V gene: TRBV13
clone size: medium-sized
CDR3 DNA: TGTGCCAGCAGCGCCTCGACTAGCTGGGGCACAGATACGCAGTATTTT
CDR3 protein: CASSASTSWGTDTQYF

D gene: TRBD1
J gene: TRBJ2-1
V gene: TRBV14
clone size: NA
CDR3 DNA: TGTGCCAGCAGCCGGTACAGGGGGCTTCGCAATGAGCAGTTCTTC
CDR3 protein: CASSRYRGLRNEQFF

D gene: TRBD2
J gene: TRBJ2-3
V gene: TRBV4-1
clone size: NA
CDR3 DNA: TGCGCCAGCAGCCAAGCCAGAGCGGGAGGGAAAGATACGCAGTATTTT
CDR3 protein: CASSQARAGGKDTQYF

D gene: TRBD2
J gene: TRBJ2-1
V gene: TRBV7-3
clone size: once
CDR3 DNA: TGTGCCAGCAGCCAGACTAGCGGCACATACAATGAGCAGTTCTTC
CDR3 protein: CASSQTSGTYNEQFF

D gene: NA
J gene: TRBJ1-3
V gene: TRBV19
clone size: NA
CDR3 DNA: TGTGCCAGTAGTCCCCGGGTGGCAGCTGGAAACACCATATATTTT
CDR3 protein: CASSPRVAAGNTIYF

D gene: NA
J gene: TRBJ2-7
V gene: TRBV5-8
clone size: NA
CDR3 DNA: TGTGCCAGCAGCTTCAGTGCCGAGCAGTACTTC
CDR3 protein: CASSFSAEQYF

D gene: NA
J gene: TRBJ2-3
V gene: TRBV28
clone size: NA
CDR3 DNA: TGTGCCAGCAGTTTCGTGGTGGGAGTGGGAGATACGCAGTATTTT
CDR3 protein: CASSFVVGVGDTQYF

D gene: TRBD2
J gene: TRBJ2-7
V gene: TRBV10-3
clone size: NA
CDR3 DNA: TGTGCCATCAGTGAAATGTCTCTAGCGGAGGCCTACGAGCAGTACTTC
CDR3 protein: CAISEMSLAEAYEQYF

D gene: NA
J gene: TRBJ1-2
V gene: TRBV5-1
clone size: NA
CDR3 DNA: TGCGCCAGCAGCTTGGGCCATCAGGGATATGGCTACACCTTC
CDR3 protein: CASSLGHQGYGYTF

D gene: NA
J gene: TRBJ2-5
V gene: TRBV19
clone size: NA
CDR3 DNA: TGTGCCAGTAGTATAGTCGACAGGGGAGGGGAGACCCAGTACTTC
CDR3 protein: CASSIVDRGGETQYF

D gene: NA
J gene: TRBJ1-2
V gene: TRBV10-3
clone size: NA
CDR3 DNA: TGTGCCATCCCGAGGAGCCAAGCTAACTATGGCTACACCTTC
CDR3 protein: CAIPRSQANYGYTF

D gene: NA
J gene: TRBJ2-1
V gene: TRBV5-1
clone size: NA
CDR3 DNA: TGCGCCAGCAGCCCGGAGGCTTATGGTGAGCAGTTCTTC
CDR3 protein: CASSPEAYGEQFF

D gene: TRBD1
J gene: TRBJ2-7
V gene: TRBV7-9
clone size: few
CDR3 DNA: TGTGCCAGCAGCGGGGGGTGGACAGGGGCCTACGAGCAGTACTTC
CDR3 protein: CASSGGWTGAYEQYF

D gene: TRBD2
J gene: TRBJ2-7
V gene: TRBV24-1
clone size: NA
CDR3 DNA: TGTGCCACCAGTGAAGCGGGAGGTTCGGGCTACGAGCAGTACTTC
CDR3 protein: CATSEAGGSGYEQYF

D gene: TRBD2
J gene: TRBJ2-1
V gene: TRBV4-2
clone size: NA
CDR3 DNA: TGTGCCAGCAGCCAAGAGGTTAGCGGGAGTTTCAATGAGCAGTTCTTC
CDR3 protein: CASSQEVSGSFNEQFF

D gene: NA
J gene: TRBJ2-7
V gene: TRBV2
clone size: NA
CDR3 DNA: TGTGCCAGCAGAGCCACAGTCCTCAAAACCTACGAGCAGTACTTC
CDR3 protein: CASRATVLKTYEQYF

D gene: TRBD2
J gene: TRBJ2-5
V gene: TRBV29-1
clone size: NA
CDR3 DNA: TGCAGCGTTCGAGCTAGCGGGAGATTGGAGACCCAGTACTTC
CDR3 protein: CSVRASGRLETQYF

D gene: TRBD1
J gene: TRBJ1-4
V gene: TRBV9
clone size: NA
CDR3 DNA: TGTGCCAGCAGCGCCCGGACAGGGAATAATGAAAAACTGTTTTTT
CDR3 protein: CASSARTGNNEKLFF

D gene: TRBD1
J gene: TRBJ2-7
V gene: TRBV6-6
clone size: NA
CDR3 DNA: TGTGCCAGCAGGGCCGGACAGGGACCCTACGAGCAGTACTTC
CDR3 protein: CASRAGQGPYEQYF

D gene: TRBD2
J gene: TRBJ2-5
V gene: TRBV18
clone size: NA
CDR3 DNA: TGTGCCAGCTCAGGGACTAGCGGGGACCAAGAGACCCAGTACTTC
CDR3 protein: CASSGTSGDQETQYF